This TCR beta chain was sequenced during a study of tissue T cells after allogeneic stem cell transplantation. General study findings and limits: Motif-based clustering found tissue-specific repertoire signatures shared across patients, though few clones were shared.

A word on this clone: The target antigen is unknown. Mouse germline and gene names are used. The read terminates 1 residue before the CDR3 end, so the remaining end is supplied by the germline J gene.

Germline values: CDR1 SNHLY, CDR2 FYNGKV (reference sequence). CDR3 length: 15 amino acids. With V trimmed by 3 bases and J by 1 base, 1 base remained unmatched. Generated by immunoSEQ multiplex PCR, the TCRdb table keeps only in-frame clones and is missing some. The profile shows about 48,000 clones, approximately 73% of them singletons. This clonotype originated in a pool of C57BL/6 mice in good health. The chain joins TRBV3 to TRBJ2-3; 10 nucleotides line up with TRBD2. Specimen: sorted cells pooled from one or two spleens. The DNA read from the CDR3 is TGTGCCAGCAGCTTCTGGGGGGGCCGTGCAGAAACGCTGTAT. This codes for CASSFWGGRAETLY. The full CDR3 protein is CASSFWGGRAETLYF.